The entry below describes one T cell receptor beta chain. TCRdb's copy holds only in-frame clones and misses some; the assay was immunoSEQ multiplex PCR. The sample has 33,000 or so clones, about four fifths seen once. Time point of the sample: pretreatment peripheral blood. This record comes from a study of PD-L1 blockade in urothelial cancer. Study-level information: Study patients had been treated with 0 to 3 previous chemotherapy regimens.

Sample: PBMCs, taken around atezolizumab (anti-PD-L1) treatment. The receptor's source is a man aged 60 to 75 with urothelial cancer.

The CDR3 nucleotides are TGTGCCAGCAGTGGGGAGAACCTCGGGGCCCAGTACTTC. Amino acid sequence: CASSGENLGAQYF. The V and J genes are TRBV2 and TRBJ2-5; possible D gene TRBD2, 5 bases. This CDR3 spans 13 amino acids. Looked up from germline, CDR1 is SNHLY and CDR2 is FYNNEI. The V and J ends lost 4 bases and 9 bases respectively, with 15 bases between them.